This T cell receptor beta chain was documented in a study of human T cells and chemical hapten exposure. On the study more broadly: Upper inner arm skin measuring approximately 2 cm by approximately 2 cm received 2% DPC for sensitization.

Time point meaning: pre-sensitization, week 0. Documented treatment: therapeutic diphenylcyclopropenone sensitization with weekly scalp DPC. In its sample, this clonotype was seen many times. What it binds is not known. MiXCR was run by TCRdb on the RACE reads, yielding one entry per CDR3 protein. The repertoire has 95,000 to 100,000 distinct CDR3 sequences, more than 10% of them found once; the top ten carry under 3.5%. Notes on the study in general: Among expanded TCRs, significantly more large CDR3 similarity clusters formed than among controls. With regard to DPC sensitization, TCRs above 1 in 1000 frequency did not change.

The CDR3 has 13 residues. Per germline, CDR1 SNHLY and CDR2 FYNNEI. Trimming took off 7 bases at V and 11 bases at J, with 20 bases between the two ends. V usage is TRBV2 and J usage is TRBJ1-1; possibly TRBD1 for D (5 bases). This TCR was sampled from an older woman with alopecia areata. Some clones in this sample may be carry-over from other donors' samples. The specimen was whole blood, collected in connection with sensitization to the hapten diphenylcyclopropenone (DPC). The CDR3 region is CASTHATGGGAFF. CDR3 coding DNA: TGTGCCAGCACCCATGCCACGGGTGGGGGGGCTTTCTTT.